Shown below are 16 T cell receptor beta chains from a single sample sequenced in a study of blood T cell repertoires in COVID-19. Some clones are missing from TCRdb's copy, which holds only in-frame ones; the method was immunoSEQ multiplex PCR. The sample has approximately 170,000 clones; 80% are singletons. Source material: PBMCs or T cells enriched from blood (not recorded which). Receptor source: a man in his forties who had recovered from COVID-19.

The gene calls are TRBV19 and TRBJ1-5, with 9 bases identical to TRBD1. V dropped 6 bases and J dropped 6; count of bases not matched to a gene: 9. This CDR3 has 15 residues. Germline V gene lookup returns CDR1 LNHDA and CDR2 SQIVND (reference sequence). CDR3 sequence: CASSDRDRVRQPQHF. The CDR3 bases are TGTGCCAGTAGCGACCGGGACAGGGTACGTCAGCCCCAGCATTTT.

This clone was seen once. The CDR3 nucleotides are TGTGCCAGCAACCCGACAGCTTCCTTTAGCACAGATACGCAGTATTTT. Translated: CASNPTASFSTDTQYF. The gene calls are TRBV2 and TRBJ2-3; D is perhaps TRBD1 (5 bases). The V end lost 7 bases, the J end lost 0 bases, and 17 bases lay between the germline ends. CDR1 SNHLY and CDR2 FYNNEI come from the germline V gene. The CDR3 loop spans 16 amino acids.

The rearrangement links TRBV6-5 to TRBJ1-2; 7 bases match TRBD1. CDR3 length equals 13 residues. In germline, CDR1 is MNHEY, CDR2 SVGAGI. V shed 6 bases, J shed 8 bases, and the junction held 9 bases outside the gene matches. CDR3 nucleotides: TGTGCCAGCAGGATAAGACAGGGAGGCGGCTACACCTTC. Its protein is CASRIRQGGGYTF.

The CDR3 coding sequence is TGTGCCAGCCGTAGGGACTTTTCGAACACCGGGGAGCTGTTTTTT. Translated: CASRRDFSNTGELFF. The rearrangement links TRBV6-4 to TRBJ2-2; tentatively, D is TRBD2 (6 bases). V lost 8 bases and J lost 0, with 13 bases in between. Germline assignment: CDR1 MRHNA and CDR2 SNTAGT. The CDR3 is 15 residues long.

The chain carries TRBV24-1 and TRBJ2-3, with TRBD1 as a possible D gene (6 bases). The CDR3 covers 16 residues. From germline, CDR1 is KGHDR and CDR2 SFDVKD. Trimming left V 3 bases short and J 3 bases short, with 15 bases between. The CDR3 loop reads CATSDPAQGGTDTQYF. The CDR3 DNA sequence: TGTGCCACCAGTGATCCAGCACAGGGCGGGACAGATACGCAGTATTTT.

V and J are TRBV27 and TRBJ1-5, with TRBD1 matching 10 bases. Germline CDR1 reads MNHEY; CDR2 reads SMNVEV (reference sequence). The trim removed 3 bases at V and 5 bases at J, leaving 7 bases unmatched. CDR3 length: 16 residues. The CDR3 DNA reads TGTGCCAGCAGTTTGTACGGGACAGGGGAAGATCAGCCCCAGCATTTT. It translates to CASSLYGTGEDQPQHF.

This clone was seen a handful of times. The DNA for the CDR3 is TGTGCCAGCAGCCCCCGGACTGGGAGTGAAAAACTGTTTTTT. Translation gives CASSPRTGSEKLFF. The chain couples TRBV7-2 to TRBJ1-4; no firm D call. The CDR3 has 14 amino acids. Germline V gene data show CDR1 as SGHTA and CDR2 as FQGNSA. The V and J ends lost 5 bases and 7 bases respectively, with 14 bases between them.

This clone was observed at least ten times. CDR3 sequence reads: CASSAVGGYGYTF. In DNA form, the CDR3 reads TGTGCCAGCAGCGCCGTCGGAGGATATGGCTACACCTTC. The chain uses TRBV9 and TRBJ1-2, with unresolved D. V was pared by 3 bases and J by 5 bases, with 11 bases between. CDR1 and CDR2 from the germline V gene are SGDLS and YYNGEE. The CDR3 has 13 residues.

V and J are TRBV5-1 and TRBJ2-1, with D perhaps matching TRBD1 (7 bases). This CDR3 is built from 14 residues. Germline V gene data show CDR1 as SGHRS and CDR2 as YFSETQ. V dropped 4 bases and J dropped 8 bases, with 16 bases sitting between them. Written as DNA, the CDR3 is TGCGCCAGCAGCGGGGGGAGACAGGGAGATGAGCAGTTCTTC. Its protein product is CASSGGRQGDEQFF.

The gene calls are TRBV25-1 and TRBJ2-7, with 8 bases matching TRBD2. The CDR3 is made up of 17 amino acids. V shed 7 bases, J shed 0 bases, and the junction held 14 bases outside the gene matches. The V gene's germline CDR1 is MGHDK and CDR2 SYGVNS. The CDR3, as DNA: TGTGCCAGCACCTCAGGGCGCGGGGGGCCGACCTCCTACGAGCAGTACTTC. Its translation: CASTSGRGGPTSYEQYF.

The rearrangement links TRBV11-3 to TRBJ2-2; TRBD1 matches at 7 bases. Germline loops: CDR1 SGHNT, CDR2 YENEEA. CDR3 length equals 15 residues. J was trimmed by 4 bases and V by 3 bases; bases with no gene match: 5. In nucleotides, the CDR3 is TGTGCCAGCAGCTTCCGACAGGGTCCCACCGGGGAGCTGTTTTTT. This translates into CASSFRQGPTGELFF.

The chain combines TRBV7-2 with TRBJ1-2; TRBD1 might be the D (5 bases). Trimming took off 6 bases at V and 3 bases at J, with 11 bases between the two ends. CDR1 SGHTA and CDR2 FQGNSA come from the germline V gene. There are 13 residues in the CDR3. The CDR3 here is CASRPGYDYGYTF. Written as DNA, the CDR3 is TGTGCCAGCAGGCCAGGGTATGACTATGGCTACACCTTC.

The chain is built from TRBV10-1 and TRBJ2-3; the D gene is possibly TRBD2 (6 bases). V gave up 0 bases and J gave up 6 bases, with 10 bases separating them. The CDR3 contains 14 residues. Germline CDR1 and CDR2: WNHNN and SYGVQD (reference sequence). CDR3 region: CASSESGRPDTQYF. The CDR3 region has the DNA TGCGCCAGCAGTGAGTCGGGGAGGCCGGATACGCAGTATTTT.

This chain connects TRBV5-1 to TRBJ2-7, with a weak D call TRBD2 (5 bases). Looked up from germline, CDR1 is SGHRS and CDR2 is YFSETQ. Trimming removed 0 bases from V and 6 bases from J, with 19 bases in between. This CDR3 is built from 16 residues. Here the CDR3 DNA reads TGCGCCAGCAGCTTGGGCGGGCTAGTTGGACCCAGCGAGCAGTACTTC. Translation: CASSLGGLVGPSEQYF.

The chain recombines TRBV3-1 (or the pseudogene TRBV3-2) with TRBJ2-7, with 7 bases lining up with TRBD1. The CDR3 contains 14 residues. Germline V gene lookup returns CDR1 LGHDT and CDR2 YNNKEL (reference sequence). Unmatched junction bases numbered 6, after V lost 4 bases and J lost 3 bases. This CDR3 is CASSPSGGSYEQYF. Written as DNA, the CDR3 is TGTGCCAGCAGCCCCTCAGGGGGTAGCTACGAGCAGTACTTC.

The rearrangement joins TRBV6-7 to TRBJ2-7; TRBD2 matches at 10 bases. TRBV6-7 counts as an open reading frame of uncertain function. V shed 6 bases, J shed 7 bases, and the junction held 12 bases outside the gene matches. The CDR3 is 15 amino acids. CDR3 nucleotide sequence: TGTGCCAGCAGCTTTCCCAAGCGGGGGGGCCGGGAGCAGTACTTC. Residues: CASSFPKRGGREQYF.